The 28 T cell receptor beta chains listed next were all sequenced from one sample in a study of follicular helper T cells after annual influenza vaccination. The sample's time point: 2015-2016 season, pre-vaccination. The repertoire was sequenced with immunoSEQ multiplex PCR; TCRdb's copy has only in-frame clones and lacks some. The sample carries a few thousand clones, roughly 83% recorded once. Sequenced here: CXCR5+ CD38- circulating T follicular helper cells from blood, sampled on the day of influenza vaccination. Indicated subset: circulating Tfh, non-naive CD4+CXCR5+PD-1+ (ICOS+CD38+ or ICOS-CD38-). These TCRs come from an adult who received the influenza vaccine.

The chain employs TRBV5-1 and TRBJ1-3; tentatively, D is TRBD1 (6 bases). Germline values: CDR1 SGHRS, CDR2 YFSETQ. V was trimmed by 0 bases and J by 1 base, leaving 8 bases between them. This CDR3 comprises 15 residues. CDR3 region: CASSLDQGSGNTIYF. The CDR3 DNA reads TGCGCCAGCAGCTTGGATCAGGGGTCTGGAAACACCATATATTTT.

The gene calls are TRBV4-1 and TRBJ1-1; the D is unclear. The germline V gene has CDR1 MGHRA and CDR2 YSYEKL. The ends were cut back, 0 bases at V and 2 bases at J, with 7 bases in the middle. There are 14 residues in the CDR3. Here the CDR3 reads CASSQEGRNTEAFF. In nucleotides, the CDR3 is TGCGCCAGCAGCCAAGAGGGTAGAAACACTGAAGCTTTCTTT.

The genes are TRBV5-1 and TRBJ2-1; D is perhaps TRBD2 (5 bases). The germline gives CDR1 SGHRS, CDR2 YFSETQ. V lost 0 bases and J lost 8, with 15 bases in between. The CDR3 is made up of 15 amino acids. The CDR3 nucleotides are TGCGCCAGCAGCTTGGGGACCTTAATTAGCGATGAGCAGTTCTTC. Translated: CASSLGTLISDEQFF.

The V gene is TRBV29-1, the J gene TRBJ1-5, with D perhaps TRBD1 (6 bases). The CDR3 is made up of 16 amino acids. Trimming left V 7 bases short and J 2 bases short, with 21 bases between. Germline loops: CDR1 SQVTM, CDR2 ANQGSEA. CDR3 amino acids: CSEIDSLGGGNQPQHF. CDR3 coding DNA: TGCAGCGAAATCGACAGTCTAGGGGGGGGCAATCAGCCCCAGCATTTT.

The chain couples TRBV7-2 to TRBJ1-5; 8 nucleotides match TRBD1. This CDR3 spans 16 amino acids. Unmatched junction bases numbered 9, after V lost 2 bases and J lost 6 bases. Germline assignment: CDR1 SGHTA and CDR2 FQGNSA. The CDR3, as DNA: TGTGCCAGCAGCTTATCTTCCGGGACAGGTCTTCAGCCCCAGCATTTT. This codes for CASSLSSGTGLQPQHF.

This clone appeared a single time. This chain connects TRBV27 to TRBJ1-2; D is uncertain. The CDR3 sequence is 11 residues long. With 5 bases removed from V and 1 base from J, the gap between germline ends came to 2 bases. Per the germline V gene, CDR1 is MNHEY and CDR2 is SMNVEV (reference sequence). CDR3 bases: TGTGCCAGCAGTGATAACTATGGCTACACCTTC. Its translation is CASSDNYGYTF.

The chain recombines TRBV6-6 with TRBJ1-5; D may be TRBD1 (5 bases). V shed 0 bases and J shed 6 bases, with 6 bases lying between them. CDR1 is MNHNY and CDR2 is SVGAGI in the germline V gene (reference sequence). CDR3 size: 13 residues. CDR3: CASSYSRGQPQHF. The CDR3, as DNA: TGTGCCAGCAGTTACTCGAGGGGTCAGCCCCAGCATTTT.

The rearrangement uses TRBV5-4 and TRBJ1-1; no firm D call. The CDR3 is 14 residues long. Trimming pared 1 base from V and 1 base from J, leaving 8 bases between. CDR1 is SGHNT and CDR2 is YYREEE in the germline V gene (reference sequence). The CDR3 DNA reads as TGTGCCAGCAGCTTGATATCAGGGAACACTGAAGCTTTCTTT. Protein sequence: CASSLISGNTEAFF. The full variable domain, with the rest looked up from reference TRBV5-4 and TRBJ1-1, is ETGVTQSPTHLIKTRGQQVTLRCSSQSGHNTVSWYQQALGQGPQFIFQYYREEENGRGNFPPRFSGLQFPNYSSELNVNALELDDSALYLCASSLISGNTEAFFGQGTRLTVV.

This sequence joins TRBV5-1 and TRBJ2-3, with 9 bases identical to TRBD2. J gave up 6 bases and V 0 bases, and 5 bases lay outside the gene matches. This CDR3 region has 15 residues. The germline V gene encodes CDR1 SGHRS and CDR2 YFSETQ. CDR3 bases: TGCGCCAGCAGCTTGGAGGGGCTAGCGGGGGATACGCAGTATTTT. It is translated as CASSLEGLAGDTQYF.

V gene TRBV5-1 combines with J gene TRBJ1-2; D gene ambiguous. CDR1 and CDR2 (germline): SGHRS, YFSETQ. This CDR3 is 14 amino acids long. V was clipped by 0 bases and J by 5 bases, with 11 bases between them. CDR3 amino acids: CASSLAEGGYGYTF. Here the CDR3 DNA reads TGCGCCAGCAGCTTGGCGGAAGGTGGTTATGGCTACACCTTC.

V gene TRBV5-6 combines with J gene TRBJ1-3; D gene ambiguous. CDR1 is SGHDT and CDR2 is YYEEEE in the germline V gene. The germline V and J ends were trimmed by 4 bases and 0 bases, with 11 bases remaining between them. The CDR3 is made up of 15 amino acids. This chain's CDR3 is CASSRKVSSGNTIYF. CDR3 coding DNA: TGTGCCAGCAGCCGGAAAGTGAGCTCTGGAAACACCATATATTTT. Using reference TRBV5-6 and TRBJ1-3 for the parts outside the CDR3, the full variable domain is DAGVTQSPTHLIKTRGQQVTLRCSPKSGHDTVSWYQQALGQGPQFIFQYYEEEERQRGNFPDRFSGHQFPNYSSELNVNALLLGDSALYLCASSRKVSSGNTIYFGEGSWLTVV.

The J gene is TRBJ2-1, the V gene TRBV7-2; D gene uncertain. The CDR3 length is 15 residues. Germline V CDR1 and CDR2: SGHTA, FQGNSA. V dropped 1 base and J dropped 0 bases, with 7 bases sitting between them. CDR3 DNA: TGTGCCAGCAGCTTAGACTTTAGCTCCTACAATGAGCAGTTCTTC. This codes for CASSLDFSSYNEQFF.

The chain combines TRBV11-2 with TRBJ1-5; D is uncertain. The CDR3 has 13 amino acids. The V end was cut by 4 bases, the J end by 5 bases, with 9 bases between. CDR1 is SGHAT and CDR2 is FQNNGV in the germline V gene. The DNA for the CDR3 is TGTGCCAGCAGCTCATGGACCGATCAGCCCCAGCATTTT. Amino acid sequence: CASSSWTDQPQHF.

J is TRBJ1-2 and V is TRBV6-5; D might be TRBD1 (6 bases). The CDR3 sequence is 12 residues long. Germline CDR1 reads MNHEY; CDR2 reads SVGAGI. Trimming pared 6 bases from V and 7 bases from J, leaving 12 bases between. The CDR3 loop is CASRGTGSGYTF. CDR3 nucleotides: TGTGCCAGCAGGGGAACAGGGAGTGGCTACACCTTC.

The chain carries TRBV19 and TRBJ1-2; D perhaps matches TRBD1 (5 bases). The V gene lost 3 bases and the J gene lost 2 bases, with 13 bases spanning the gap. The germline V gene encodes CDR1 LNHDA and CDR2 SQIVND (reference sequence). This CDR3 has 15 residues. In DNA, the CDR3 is TGTGCCAGTAGTATTCAGCAGGGACCCAACTATGGCTACACCTTC. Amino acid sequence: CASSIQQGPNYGYTF.

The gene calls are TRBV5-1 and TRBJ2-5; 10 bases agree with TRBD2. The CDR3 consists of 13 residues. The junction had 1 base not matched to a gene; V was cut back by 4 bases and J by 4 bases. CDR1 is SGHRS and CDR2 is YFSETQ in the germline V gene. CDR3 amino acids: CASSRLAGETQYF. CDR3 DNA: TGCGCCAGCAGCCGACTAGCGGGAGAGACCCAGTACTTC.

The CDR3 here is CASNPPDGRPGSAFF. The CDR3 coding sequence is TGTGCCAGTAACCCTCCGGACGGTCGGCCCGGGTCGGCTTTCTTT. V is TRBV19 and J is TRBJ1-1; D remains ambiguous. CDR1 is LNHDA and CDR2 is SQIVND in the germline V gene (reference sequence). The length of the CDR3 is 15 residues. Trimming removed 7 bases at V and 11 bases at J, with 26 bases between.

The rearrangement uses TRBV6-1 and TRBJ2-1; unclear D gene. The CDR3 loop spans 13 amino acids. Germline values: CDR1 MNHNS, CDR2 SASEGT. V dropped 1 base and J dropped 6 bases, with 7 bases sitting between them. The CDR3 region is CASSEGRPNEQFF. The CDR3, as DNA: TGTGCCAGCAGTGAAGGCAGACCCAATGAGCAGTTCTTC.

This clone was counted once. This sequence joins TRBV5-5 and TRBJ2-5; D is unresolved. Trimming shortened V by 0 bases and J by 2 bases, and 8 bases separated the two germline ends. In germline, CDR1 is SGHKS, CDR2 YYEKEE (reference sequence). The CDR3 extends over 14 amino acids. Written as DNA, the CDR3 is TGTGCCAGCAGCTTGGATTTTCTTCAAGAGACCCAGTACTTC. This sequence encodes CASSLDFLQETQYF.

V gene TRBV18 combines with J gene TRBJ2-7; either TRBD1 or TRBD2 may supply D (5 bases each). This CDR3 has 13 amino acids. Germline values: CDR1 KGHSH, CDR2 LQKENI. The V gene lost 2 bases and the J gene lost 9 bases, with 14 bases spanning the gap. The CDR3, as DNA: TGTGCCAGCTCACCATCCTCGTGGGACGCGCAGTACTTC. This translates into CASSPSSWDAQYF.

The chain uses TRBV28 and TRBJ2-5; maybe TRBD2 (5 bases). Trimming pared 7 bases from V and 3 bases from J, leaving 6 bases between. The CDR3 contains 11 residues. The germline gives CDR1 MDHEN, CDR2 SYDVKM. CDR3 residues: CASKAEETQYF. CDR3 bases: TGTGCCAGCAAAGCGGAAGAGACCCAGTACTTC.

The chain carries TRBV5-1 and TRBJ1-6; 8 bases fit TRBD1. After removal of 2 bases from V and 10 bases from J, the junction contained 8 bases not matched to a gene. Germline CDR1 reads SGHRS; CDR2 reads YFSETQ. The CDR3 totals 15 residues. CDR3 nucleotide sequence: TGCGCCAGCAGCTTCGACAGGGGAGGTCGGTCACCCCTCCACTTT. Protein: CASSFDRGGRSPLHF.

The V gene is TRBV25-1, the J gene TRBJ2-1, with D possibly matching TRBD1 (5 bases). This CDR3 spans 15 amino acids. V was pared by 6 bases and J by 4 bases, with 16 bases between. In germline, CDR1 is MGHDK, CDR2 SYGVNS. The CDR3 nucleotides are TGTGCCAGCAGACAAACAGGCCTCCGATACAATGAGCAGTTCTTC. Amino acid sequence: CASRQTGLRYNEQFF.

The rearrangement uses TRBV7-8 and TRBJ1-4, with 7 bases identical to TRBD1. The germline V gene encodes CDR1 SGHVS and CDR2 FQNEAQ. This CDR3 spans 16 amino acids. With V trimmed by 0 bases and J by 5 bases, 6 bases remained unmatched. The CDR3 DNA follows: TGTGCCAGCAGCTTAGCGCAGACAGGGTTGAATGAAAAACTGTTTTTT. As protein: CASSLAQTGLNEKLFF.

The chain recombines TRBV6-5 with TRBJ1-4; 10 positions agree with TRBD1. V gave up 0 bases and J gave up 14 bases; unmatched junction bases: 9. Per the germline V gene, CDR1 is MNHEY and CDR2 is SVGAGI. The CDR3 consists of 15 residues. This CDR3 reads CASSYSFSGTGALFF. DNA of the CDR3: TGTGCCAGCAGTTACTCTTTTAGCGGGACAGGGGCGCTGTTTTTT.

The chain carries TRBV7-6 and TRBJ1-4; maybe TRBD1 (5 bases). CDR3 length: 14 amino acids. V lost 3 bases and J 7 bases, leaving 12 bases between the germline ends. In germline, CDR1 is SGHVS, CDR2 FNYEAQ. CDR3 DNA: TGTGCCAGCAGCTTGCAGCCGGGGGGTGAAAAACTGTTTTTT. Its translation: CASSLQPGGEKLFF.

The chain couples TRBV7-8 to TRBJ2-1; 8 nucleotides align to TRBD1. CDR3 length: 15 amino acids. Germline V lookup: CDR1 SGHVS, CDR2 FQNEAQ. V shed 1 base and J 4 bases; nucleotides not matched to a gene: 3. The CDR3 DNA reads TGTGCCAGCAGCTTAGTTGGACAGGGTTACAATGAGCAGTTCTTC. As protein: CASSLVGQGYNEQFF.

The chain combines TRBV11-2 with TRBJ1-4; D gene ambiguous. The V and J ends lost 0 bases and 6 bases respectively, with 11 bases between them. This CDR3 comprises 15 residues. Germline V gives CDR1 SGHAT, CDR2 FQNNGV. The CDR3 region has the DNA TGTGCCAGCAGCTTAGATGGACTTGTGGATGAAAAACTGTTTTTT. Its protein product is CASSLDGLVDEKLFF. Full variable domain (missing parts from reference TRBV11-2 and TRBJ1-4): EAGVAQSPRYKIIEKRQSVAFWCNPISGHATLYWYQQILGQGPKLLIQFQNNGVVDDSQLPKDRFSAERLKGVDSTLKIQPAKLEDSAVYLCASSLDGLVDEKLFFGSGTQLSVL.